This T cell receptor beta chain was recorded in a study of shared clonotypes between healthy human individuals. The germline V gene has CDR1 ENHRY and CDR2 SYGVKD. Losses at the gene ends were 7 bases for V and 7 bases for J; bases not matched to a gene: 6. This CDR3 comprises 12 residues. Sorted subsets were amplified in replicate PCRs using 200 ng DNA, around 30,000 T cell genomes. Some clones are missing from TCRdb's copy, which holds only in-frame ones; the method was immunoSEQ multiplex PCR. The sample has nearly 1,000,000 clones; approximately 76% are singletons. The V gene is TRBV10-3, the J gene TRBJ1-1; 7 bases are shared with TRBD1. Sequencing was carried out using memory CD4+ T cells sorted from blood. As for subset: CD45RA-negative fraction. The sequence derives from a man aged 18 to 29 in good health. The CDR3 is CAIKTGADEAFF. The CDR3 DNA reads TGTGCCATCAAAACAGGGGCGGATGAAGCTTTCTTT.